These T cell receptor beta chains were read from a single sample in a study of blood T cells in healthy people across ages. Each CDR3 protein is one row after TCRdb ran MiXCR on the 5' RACE reads. The sample includes 580,000 or so distinct CDR3 sequences, around 48% of them seen just once. Sequencing was performed on blood. The receptors shown here come from a man older than 75 in good health. The conserved cysteine and the conserved F or W are not part of the CDR3 here. The order of the fields is J gene, V gene, CDR3 length, CDR3 protein.

TRBJ2-7 | TRBV7-2 | 12 | ASSQGGQGYEQY
TRBJ2-3 | TRBV20-1 | 10 | SARLPGQTQY
TRBJ2-5 | TRBV6-1 | 10 | ASSSLQITQY
TRBJ2-4 | TRBV6-6 | 14 | ASSFTGNGAKNIQY
TRBJ2-1 | TRBV10-3 | 16 | AISGDSGSHNSYNEQF
TRBJ1-2 | TRBV18 | 11 | ASSPGQIGGYT
TRBJ2-6 | TRBV18 | 15 | ASSPKAAYSGANVLT
TRBJ2-1 | TRBV6-5 | 12 | ASSRGQGWDEQF
TRBJ2-5 | TRBV7-9 | 13 | ASSPGTGRMETQY
TRBJ2-5 | TRBV18 | 13 | ASSYWTGKSETQY
TRBJ2-3 | TRBV20-1 | 14 | SPWLTSGTDTDTQY
TRBJ1-5 | TRBV7-9 | 13 | ASSQGTGGSQPQH
TRBJ1-5 | TRBV28 | 11 | ASNRDSNQPQH
TRBJ2-1 | TRBV7-3 | 13 | ASSPGRGAIDEQF
TRBJ2-3 | TRBV7-2 | 15 | ASSRRSGTSVMNTQY
TRBJ1-2 | TRBV6-6 | 13 | ASSYKDGSNYGYT
TRBJ1-5 | TRBV12-3/TRBV12-4 | 12 | ASRTTGPNQPQH
TRBJ1-1 | TRBV10-3 | 11 | AISRTVNTEAF
TRBJ2-7 | TRBV20-1 | 13 | SARGGGQEHYEQY
TRBJ2-7 | TRBV7-2 | 12 | ASSLGAYSYEQY
TRBJ2-3 | TRBV5-5 | 13 | ASSLWGQLTDTQY
TRBJ2-3 | TRBV7-2 | 13 | ASSSRQGSADTQY
TRBJ1-5 | TRBV20-1 | 13 | SASQQGWRNQPQH
TRBJ2-3 | TRBV7-9 | 14 | ASTPTWAMMADTQY